These 25 T cell receptor beta chains came from one sample sequenced in a study of T cells in Graves' hyperthyroidism and ophthalmopathy. TCR beta CDR3 regions were amplified from RNA transcripts. The primer set for the first-round RT-PCR of the TCR CDR3 was HTBI. TCRdb re-analysed the multiplex PCR reads in MiXCR, keeping a single row per CDR3 protein. In the table there are about 360,000 distinct CDR3 sequences, 13% of which are singletons. Specimen: blood. These receptors all stem from a young woman with Graves' hyperthyroidism.

V is TRBV19 and J is TRBJ1-1; D unresolved. Germline V gives CDR1 LNHDA, CDR2 SQIVND (reference sequence). The CDR3 has 13 residues. V lost 5 bases, J lost 0 bases, and 7 bases lay in between. Here the CDR3 DNA reads TGTGCCAGTAGTGCATCAGTGAACACTGAAGCTTTCTTT. Translated: CASSASVNTEAFF.

As concerns this clonotype: One base away lies a much larger clone, so this may be a sequencing read error. No conserved phenylalanine or tryptophan is present at the end of the CDR3, so a read error is the likely explanation. This chain uses TRBV27 with TRBJ2-7; TRBD1 agrees at 7 bases. This CDR3 has 16 amino acids. V shed 3 bases and J 1 base; nucleotides not matched to a gene: 9. Germline V gene data show CDR1 as MNHEY and CDR2 as SMNVEV (reference sequence). CDR3 DNA: TGTGCCAGCAGTTTCGACCCCGGGACAGAGTCCTACGAGCAGTACCTC. Translating it yields CASSFDPGTESYEQYL.

This clonotype was detected many times. The chain uses TRBV19 and TRBJ2-1, with TRBD1 identical over 8 bases. Trimming removed 3 bases from V and 9 bases from J; junction bases left unmatched: 10. Germline values: CDR1 LNHDA, CDR2 SQIVND (reference sequence). This CDR3 comprises 15 residues. CDR3 region: CASSIDKDRVGEQFF. The DNA of the CDR3 is TGTGCCAGTAGTATCGACAAGGACAGGGTGGGTGAGCAGTTCTTC. The full variable domain, rest sourced from reference TRBV19 and TRBJ2-1, is DGGITQSPKYLFRKEGQNVTLSCEQNLNHDAMYWYRQDPGQGLRLIYYSQIVNDFQKGDIAEGYSVSREKKESFPLTVTSAQKNPTAFYLCASSIDKDRVGEQFFGPGTRLTVL.

At least ten counts were recorded for this clonotype. This chain joins TRBV10-3 and TRBJ2-3, with 10 nucleotides matching TRBD1. V dropped 3 bases and J dropped 2; count of bases not matched to a gene: 11. Germline V CDR1 and CDR2: ENHRY, SYGVKD. The CDR3 is 18 amino acids. This CDR3 is CAISETNLDRGTTDTQYF. CDR3 nucleotide sequence: TGTGCCATCAGTGAAACCAACTTGGACAGGGGGACCACAGATACGCAGTATTTT.

At least ten counts were recorded for this clonotype. The V and J genes are TRBV20-1 and TRBJ2-5; no clear D gene. V was clipped by 0 bases and J by 1 base, with 9 bases between them. The CDR3 extends over 14 amino acids. Germline V gene data show CDR1 as DFQATT and CDR2 as SNEGSKA (reference sequence). The CDR3 coding sequence is TGCAGTGCTAGAGAGGTCGGAACCCAAGAGACCCAGTACTTC. Translation gives CSAREVGTQETQYF.

This clonotype was detected a few times. The chain has TRBV19 and TRBJ2-2, with 10 bases identical to TRBD2. Germline lookup yields CDR1 LNHDA and CDR2 SQIVND (reference sequence). J was trimmed by 5 bases and V by 6 bases; bases with no gene match: 6. The CDR3 has 15 amino acids. The DNA of the CDR3 is TGTGCCAGTAGCCTAGCGGGAGTTGCAACCGGGGAGCTGTTTTTT. Its translation: CASSLAGVATGELFF. The full variable domain, completed using reference TRBV19 and TRBJ2-2, is DGGITQSPKYLFRKEGQNVTLSCEQNLNHDAMYWYRQDPGQGLRLIYYSQIVNDFQKGDIAEGYSVSREKKESFPLTVTSAQKNPTAFYLCASSLAGVATGELFFGEGSRLTVL.

In this sample, this clonotype turned up many times. The V gene is TRBV28, the J gene TRBJ1-5; no clear D gene. Germline-derived CDR1 and CDR2 are MDHEN and SYDVKM. The V end was cut by 2 bases, the J end by 3 bases, with 14 bases between. The CDR3 runs to 16 residues. CDR3 sequence: CASSLVRNGFNQPQHF. In nucleotides, the CDR3 is TGTGCCAGCAGTTTAGTTCGGAACGGGTTCAATCAGCCCCAGCATTTT.

In this sample, this clonotype turned up many times. V is TRBV29-1 and J is TRBJ2-2; 9 bases match TRBD1. The CDR3 length is 14 residues. J was trimmed by 0 bases and V by 6 bases; bases with no gene match: 2. Germline CDR1 and CDR2: SQVTM and ANQGSEA. In DNA form, the CDR3 reads TGCAGCGTCGGACAGGGGACGAACACCGGGGAGCTGTTTTTT. Encoded protein: CSVGQGTNTGELFF.

This clonotype was counted a few times. The CDR3: CASSLPGQALSSYNSPLHF. CDR3 bases: TGTGCCAGCAGCCTACCGGGACAGGCTTTAAGCTCCTATAATTCACCCCTCCACTTT. This rearrangement joins TRBV6-2 or TRBV6-3 to TRBJ1-6; 8 nucleotides agree with TRBD1. The length of the CDR3 is 19 residues. V lost 6 bases and J lost 0; bases outside the gene matches: 13. The V gene's germline CDR1 is MNHEY and CDR2 SVGEGT.

This clonotype was detected many times. The gene calls are TRBV28 and TRBJ1-2; unclear D gene. With 4 bases removed from V and 7 bases from J, the gap between germline ends came to 13 bases. CDR1 is MDHEN, CDR2 SYDVKM, per germline. This CDR3 has 13 residues. The CDR3 region is CASSWVSKVGYTF. In DNA form, the CDR3 reads TGTGCCAGCAGTTGGGTTTCGAAGGTTGGCTACACCTTC.

This clonotype was detected a few times. V is TRBV24-1 and J is TRBJ1-1, with a possible D match to TRBD1 (6 bases). Germline values: CDR1 KGHDR, CDR2 SFDVKD. The CDR3 totals 15 residues. The ends were cut back, 7 bases at V and 8 bases at J, with 22 bases in the middle. CDR3 nucleotide sequence: TGTGCCACCAGGGCCCCGGCGGGGGGCGCGGGAGAAGCTTTCTTT. It is translated as CATRAPAGGAGEAFF.

The table lists this clonotype with many counts. The chain combines TRBV27 with TRBJ1-2, with 7 bases identical to TRBD1. The CDR3 extends over 12 amino acids. Germline values: CDR1 MNHEY, CDR2 SMNVEV (reference sequence). Trimming at V came to 6 bases and at J to 6 bases, leaving 4 bases not matched to a gene. DNA of the CDR3: TGTGCCAGCAGGACAGGGTTTAATGGCTACACCTTC. Protein: CASRTGFNGYTF.

This clonotype has more than one count but fewer than ten. This rearrangement joins TRBV20-1 to TRBJ2-6, with D unclear. Germline V gene data show CDR1 as DFQATT and CDR2 as SNEGSKA (reference sequence). This CDR3 has 15 amino acids. Trimming cost V 6 bases and J 5 bases, with 17 bases left between them. CDR3 coding DNA: TGCAGTGCAAAGCCCCCGGGTCCCTGGGCCAACGTCCTGACTTTC. The encoded protein is CSAKPPGPWANVLTF.

There are many counts of this clonotype. The rearrangement joins TRBV6-2 or TRBV6-3 to TRBJ2-1; 12 nucleotides agree with TRBD2. This CDR3 spans 16 amino acids. Germline-derived CDR1 and CDR2 are MNHEY and SVGEGT. V was clipped by 5 bases and J by 4 bases; unmatched bases: 6. The CDR3 spells CASSTLTSGRYNEQFF. The CDR3 DNA reads as TGTGCCAGCAGTACCTTAACTAGCGGGAGGTACAATGAGCAGTTCTTC.

In its sample, this clonotype was seen many times. This chain uses TRBV4-2 with TRBJ2-5; the match to TRBD2 covers 8 bases. CDR1 is LGHNA and CDR2 is YNFKEQ in the germline V gene. The CDR3 spans 16 residues. V was clipped by 0 bases and J by 3 bases; unmatched bases: 6. The DNA of the CDR3 is TGTGCCAGCAGCCAAGATTCGGCACTAGCGGAAGAGACCCAGTACTTC. Its translation is CASSQDSALAEETQYF.

This chain uses TRBV20-1 with TRBJ2-3, with 8 bases aligning to TRBD2. CDR1 is DFQATT, CDR2 SNEGSKA, per germline (reference sequence). Trimming at V came to 0 bases and at J to 3 bases, leaving 17 bases not matched to a gene. The CDR3 totals 19 residues. CDR3 coding DNA: TGCAGTGCTAGAGATGAGCACCCCCCAGCGGGGGACGCTACAGATACGCAGTATTTT. This codes for CSARDEHPPAGDATDTQYF.

Ten or more counts support this clonotype. The V call is TRBV6-5, the J call TRBJ1-1, with TRBD1 as a possible D gene (6 bases). CDR1 is MNHEY, CDR2 SVGAGI, per germline. V was cut by 2 bases and J by 7 bases, with 14 bases left in between. This CDR3 region has 14 residues. The CDR3 reads CASSYSGGPREAFF. The CDR3 region has the DNA TGTGCCAGCAGTTACAGCGGGGGCCCCCGTGAAGCTTTCTTT.

This clonotype was seen only a few times. This chain connects TRBV5-1 to TRBJ2-1; D is tentatively TRBD1 or TRBD2 (5 bases each). V lost 4 bases to trimming and J lost 6 bases, with 20 bases between them. This CDR3 is 16 amino acids long. Germline lookup yields CDR1 SGHRS and CDR2 YFSETQ. DNA for the CDR3: TGCGCCAGCAGCGGGGCAGCGAGGGTAACCACCAATGAGCAGTTCTTC. Residues: CASSGAARVTTNEQFF.

In this sample, this clonotype turned up a few times. The V gene is TRBV9, the J gene TRBJ2-1, with D possibly called TRBD1 or TRBD2 (5 bases each). The CDR3 consists of 16 residues. CDR1 is SGDLS, CDR2 YYNGEE, per germline. Deletions cut 3 bases from V and 4 bases from J, with 17 bases between. The CDR3: CASSAPPGTNYNEQFF. The CDR3 nucleotides are TGTGCCAGCAGCGCGCCGCCAGGGACGAATTACAATGAGCAGTTCTTC. The full variable domain, in which reference TRBV9 and TRBJ2-1 provide the parts outside the CDR3, is DSGVTQTPKHLITATGQRVTLRCSPRSGDLSVYWYQQSLDQGLQFLIQYYNGEERAKGNILERFSAQQFPDLHSELNLSSLELGDSALYFCASSAPPGTNYNEQFFGPGTRLTVL.

This clonotype turned up a few times. This sequence joins TRBV27 and TRBJ2-6; D is undetermined. Germline-derived CDR1 and CDR2 are MNHEY and SMNVEV (reference sequence). This CDR3 comprises 15 residues. V dropped 6 bases and J dropped 1 base, with 10 bases sitting between them. The CDR3 nucleotides are TGTGCCAGCAGCCCACTCGCGTCTGGGGCCAACGTCCTGACTTTC. Its protein product is CASSPLASGANVLTF.

This clonotype came up many times. The chain carries TRBV7-8 and TRBJ1-2, with 7 positions matching TRBD1. There are 14 residues in the CDR3. From germline, CDR1 is SGHVS and CDR2 FQNEAQ. J lost 8 bases, V lost 3 bases, and 9 bases had no gene match. The CDR3 nucleotides read TGTGCCAGCAGCTTCGACAGGGCGGGAGGGGGCTACACCTTC. This encodes CASSFDRAGGGYTF.

This clonotype came up many times. The CDR3 spells CASSPRGQSAGYTF. The CDR3 DNA reads TGTGCCAGCAGCCCACGGGGACAGTCTGCTGGCTACACCTTC. The V and J genes are TRBV5-6 and TRBJ1-2, with 7 bases fitting TRBD1. The CDR3 runs 14 residues. V was clipped by 4 bases and J by 7 bases; unmatched bases: 10. Germline V gives CDR1 SGHDT, CDR2 YYEEEE.

In its sample, this clonotype was seen many times. V and J are TRBV6-1 and TRBJ2-1; TRBD2 matches at 8 bases. There are 15 residues in the CDR3. J was trimmed by 3 bases and V by 6 bases; bases with no gene match: 7. Germline V CDR1 and CDR2: MNHNS, SASEGT. CDR3 in DNA: TGTGCCAGCAGCTTAGCGGGGCTTAACTACAATGAGCAGTTCTTC. This codes for CASSLAGLNYNEQFF.

Notes on this clonotype: A much larger clone differs by one base, so this may be a read error. The V and J genes are TRBV3-1 and TRBJ1-6; D gene unclear. V gave up 3 bases and J gave up 11 bases, with 11 bases separating them. Germline assignment: CDR1 LGHDT and CDR2 YNNKEL (reference sequence). This CDR3 spans 13 amino acids. CDR3 nucleotides: TGTGCCAGCAGCCATCAGTCGAATCCACCCCTCCACTTT. Amino acids: CASSHQSNPPLHF.

This rearrangement joins TRBV6-2 or TRBV6-3 to TRBJ1-1, with 8 bases that match TRBD1. Germline CDR1 is MNHEY and CDR2 is SVGEGT. The CDR3 totals 14 residues. With 6 bases clipped from V and 5 bases from J, the junction kept 8 bases outside the gene matches. CDR3 amino acids: CASRDGQGRTEAFF. CDR3 in DNA: TGTGCCAGCAGGGACGGACAGGGAAGAACTGAAGCTTTCTTT.